This T cell receptor (beta chain) was identified during a study of CD8 T cells in Susac syndrome. RNA was extracted with the RNeasy kit, and a quantity of roughly 0.5 to 1 ug was reverse transcribed using random hexamers. Across 54 Vbeta and 13 Jbeta, immunoSEQ multiplex PCR amplified TCR beta CDR3. TCRdb itself ran the immunoSEQ multiplex PCR reads through MiXCR, one entry per CDR3 protein. Of 110,000 or so distinct CDR3 sequences in the sample, 90% to 95% were seen once. Sequencing targeted TCR beta in T cells from blood (CD8+ and CD4+). The study used treatment-naive patients who had stable or active relapsing-remitting disease as multiple sclerosis controls. From germline, CDR1 is LGHNA and CDR2 YSLEER. Losses at the gene ends were 0 bases for V and 4 bases for J; bases not matched to a gene: 10. The CDR3 totals 18 residues. Whole-study findings and limits: It was acknowledged in the study that its TCR sequencing and HLA analysis involved a relatively small number of individuals.

Remarks on this clonotype: The target antigen is unknown.

The specimen was CD4+ T cells from PBMCs. The rearrangement links TRBV4-3 to TRBJ1-4; 8 positions match TRBD1. This sequence was found in a human donor with multiple sclerosis. For the CDR3, the DNA is TGCGCCAGCAGCCAAGAAGGGGGCAGGGGGCCCCTTAATGAAAAACTGTTTTTT. Protein: CASSQEGGRGPLNEKLFF.